This record covers a single T cell receptor beta chain. Antigen specificity is unknown. At one of its ends the junction is not consistent with the germline gene, which may arise from a read error. The data were obtained in a study of blood T cells in healthy people across ages. Notes on the study in general: Across the age range, TCR beta diversity per million T cells fell in a roughly linear way. As naive T cell percentage varied, TCR beta diversity correlated strongly with it.

Alongside a J-beta primer mix, a sample-barcoded 5' primer served in a second PCR lasting about 6 to 12 cycles. TCRdb re-derived calls from the 5' RACE reads in MiXCR, one entry per CDR3 protein. Among 550,000 to 750,000 distinct CDR3 sequences listed, roughly 21% were seen once. Per germline, CDR1 SEHNR and CDR2 FQNEAQ (reference sequence). The CDR3 is made up of 16 amino acids. This TCR was recovered from a man between 65 and 80 years old in good health. Material: blood. The chain is built from TRBV7-9 and TRBJ2-1, with D possibly matching TRBD2 (6 bases). The CDR3 DNA is TGTGCCAGCAGCTTAAGTAGGCTAGCTATACGGGAGACCCGGTACTTC. It is translated as CASSLSRLAIRETRYF.